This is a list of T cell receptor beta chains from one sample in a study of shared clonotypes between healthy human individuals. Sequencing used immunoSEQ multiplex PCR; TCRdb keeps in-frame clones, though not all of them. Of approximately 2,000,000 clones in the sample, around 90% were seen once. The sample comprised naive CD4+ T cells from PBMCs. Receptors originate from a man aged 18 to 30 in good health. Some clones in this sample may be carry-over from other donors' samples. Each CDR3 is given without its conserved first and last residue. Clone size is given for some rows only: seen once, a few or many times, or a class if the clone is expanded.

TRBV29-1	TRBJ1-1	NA	SGHRVILNTEAF
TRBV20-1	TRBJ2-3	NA	SAWTRGTQY
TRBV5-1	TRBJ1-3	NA	ASSWDPRDLEDTIY
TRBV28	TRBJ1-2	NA	ASADTGGYGYT
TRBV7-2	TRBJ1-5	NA	ASSLAAGMGQPQH
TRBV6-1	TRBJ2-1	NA	ASESGARYNEQF
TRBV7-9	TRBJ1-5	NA	ASSLSSNQPQH
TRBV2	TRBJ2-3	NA	ASGISGGAADTQY
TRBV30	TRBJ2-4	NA	AWSVSGVKNIQY
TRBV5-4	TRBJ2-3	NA	ASSPPQPTDTQY
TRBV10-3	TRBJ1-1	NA	AISDPSRDTEAF
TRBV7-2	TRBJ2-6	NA	ASSLTFSGANVLT
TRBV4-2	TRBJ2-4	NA	ASSQGQGLAKNIQY
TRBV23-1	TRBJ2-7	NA	TPLLQGLTYEQY
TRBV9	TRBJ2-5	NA	ASSVGQGRETQY
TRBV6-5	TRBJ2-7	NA	ASSMAGGAYEQY
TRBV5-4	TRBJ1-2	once	ASSLLGTKRGYT
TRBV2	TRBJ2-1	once	ASRGGLSYNEQF
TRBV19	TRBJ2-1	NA	ASSIGLSSYNEQF
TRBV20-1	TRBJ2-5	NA	SARIRETQY
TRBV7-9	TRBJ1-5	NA	ASSLASGQPQH
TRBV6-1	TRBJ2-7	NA	ASSETGYEQY
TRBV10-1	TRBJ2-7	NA	ASSADRDPYEQY
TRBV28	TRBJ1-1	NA	ASLTGGVENTEAF
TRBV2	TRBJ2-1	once	ASSERLAGEQF
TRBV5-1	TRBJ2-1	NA	ASSSKSRDEQF
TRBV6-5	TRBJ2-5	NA	ASSPGTTQETQY
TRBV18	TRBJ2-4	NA	ASSLQGRVGNIQY
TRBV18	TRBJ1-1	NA	ASSPLPGNTEAF
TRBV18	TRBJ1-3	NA	ASSPYQREVAGNTIY
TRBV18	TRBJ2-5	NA	ASSAQTFPASPQETQY
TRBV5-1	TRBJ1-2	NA	ASSLAGGANYGYT
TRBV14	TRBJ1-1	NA	ASSQVGEWTVNTEAF
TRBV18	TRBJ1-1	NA	ASSRFSGTGAGDTEAF
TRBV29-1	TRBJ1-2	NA	SVSWGTYGYT
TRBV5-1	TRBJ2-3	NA	ASSLLTGPLTDTQY
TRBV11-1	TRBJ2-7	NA	ASSWSSTDYEQY
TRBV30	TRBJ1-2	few	AWDLGRVNGYT
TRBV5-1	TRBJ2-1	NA	ASTLGTVYNEQF
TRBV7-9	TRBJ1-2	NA	ASSSRGREASGYT
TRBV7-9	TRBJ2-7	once	ASSPGQGYEQY
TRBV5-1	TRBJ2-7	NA	ASSLVRGQAYEQY
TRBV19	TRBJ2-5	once	ASSSRGETQY
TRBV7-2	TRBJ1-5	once	ASQTVYSNQPQH
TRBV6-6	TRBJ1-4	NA	ASRNREKLF
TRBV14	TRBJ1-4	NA	ASSQSRGSGNEKLF